This T cell receptor beta chain was recorded in a study of shared clonotypes between healthy human individuals. Naive CD8 cells lacked CD45RO, underwent positive selection for CCR7 and left out terminally differentiated effector memory CD45RA+ cells. This CDR3 has 13 residues. Per the germline V gene, CDR1 is SQVTM and CDR2 is ANQGSEA. J gave up 3 bases and V 5 bases, and 5 bases lay outside the gene matches. Here immunoSEQ multiplex PCR was the method, and the copy in TCRdb shows in-frame clones only, minus some. The table has just over 2,000,000 clones, 85% to 95% seen once; the top ten hold 1.1%. The V and J genes are TRBV29-1 and TRBJ1-2, with TRBD1 identical over 8 bases. The sequenced material came from naive CD8+ T cells sorted from blood. This TCR came from a man between 18 and 29 years old in good health. As DNA, the CDR3 is TGCAGCGTTCAGGGGGCGGGAGACTATGGCTACACCTTC. Translation gives CSVQGAGDYGYTF.